The 22 T cell receptor beta chains given below trace back to one sample, sequenced in a study of cytomegalovirus exposure and HLA in healthy donors. Researchers ran the PCR with 60 Vbeta and 13 Jbeta primers. Clones were sequenced by immunoSEQ multiplex PCR, and TCRdb holds only the in-frame ones, with some missing. In the table there are around 85,000 clones, around 77% of which are singletons. Material for sequencing was PBMCs. The receptors originated from a man aged 25 to 45 in good health and CMV-seronegative.

This clone was seen only once. Germline is not matched at one junction end, which may reflect a read error. The chain combines TRBV28 with TRBJ2-7; 15 bases align to TRBD2. In germline, CDR1 is MDHEN, CDR2 SYDVKM. The CDR3 is 14 residues long. In nucleotides, the CDR3 is TGTGCCAGCAACACCGAAGGACTAGCGGGGGGGCAGGACTTC. Amino acid sequence: CASNTEGLAGGQDF.

The count of this clone is one. The gene calls are TRBV2 and TRBJ2-7; D not resolved. V was shortened by 3 bases and J by 1 base, with 4 bases between the two germline ends. The CDR3 is 12 residues long. The germline V gene encodes CDR1 SNHLY and CDR2 FYNNEI. This CDR3 is CASSDISYEQYF. Here the CDR3 DNA reads TGTGCCAGCAGTGACATTTCCTACGAGCAGTACTTC.

Comment on this clone: Its ends do not fully match the called genes, so a read error is possible. The chain combines TRBV7-7 with TRBJ2-3; 7 positions agree with TRBD1. CDR1 and CDR2 from the germline V gene are SSHAT and FNYEAQ (reference sequence). The CDR3 is made up of 16 amino acids. CDR3: CASSSVIRDRPDTQYF. DNA for the CDR3: TGTGCTAGCAGCTCCGTAATCCGGGACAGACCAGATACGCAGTATTTT.

The chain carries TRBV5-4 and TRBJ2-1; tentatively, D is TRBD1 (6 bases). Germline lookup yields CDR1 SGHNT and CDR2 YYREEE (reference sequence). V was clipped by 2 bases and J by 5 bases, with 8 bases between them. There are 13 residues in the CDR3. DNA for the CDR3: TGTGCCAGCAGCTTAGGACAGCACAATGAGCAGTTCTTC. It specifies CASSLGQHNEQFF. Variable domain in full (rest from reference TRBV5-4 and TRBJ2-1): ETGVTQSPTHLIKTRGQQVTLRCSSQSGHNTVSWYQQALGQGPQFIFQYYREEENGRGNFPPRFSGLQFPNYSSELNVNALELDDSALYLCASSLGQHNEQFFGPGTRLTVL.

The chain couples TRBV27 to TRBJ1-2; D possibly corresponds to TRBD1 (6 bases). The CDR3 covers 15 residues. Trimming took 5 bases from V and 6 from J, leaving 19 bases between them. CDR1 is MNHEY and CDR2 is SMNVEV in the germline V gene (reference sequence). CDR3 protein: CASSPQTDSLNGYTF. CDR3 bases: TGTGCCAGCAGTCCCCAAACGGACAGCCTGAATGGCTACACCTTC.

The CDR3 loop is CASSGAGTGPGNTIYF. DNA of the CDR3: TGTGCCAGCAGCGGCGCCGGGACAGGGCCTGGAAACACCATATATTTT. The J gene is TRBJ1-3, the V gene TRBV9; TRBD1 agrees at 9 bases. This CDR3 has 16 residues. Germline V gene data show CDR1 as SGDLS and CDR2 as YYNGEE. After removal of 3 bases from V and 2 bases from J, the junction contained 6 bases not matched to a gene.

The chain uses TRBV9 and TRBJ2-1, with a tentative D call TRBD1 (5 bases). This CDR3 has 15 residues. The V gene lost 5 bases and the J gene lost 4 bases, with 16 bases spanning the gap. Germline CDR1 SGDLS, CDR2 YYNGEE. The CDR3 region has the DNA TGTGCCAGCAGTCCAAGGGGCGGCGGATACAATGAGCAGTTCTTC. This gives the protein CASSPRGGGYNEQFF. The full variable domain, rest sourced from reference TRBV9 and TRBJ2-1, is DSGVTQTPKHLITATGQRVTLRCSPRSGDLSVYWYQQSLDQGLQFLIQYYNGEERAKGNILERFSAQQFPDLHSELNLSSLELGDSALYFCASSPRGGGYNEQFFGPGTRLTVL.

This clone was seen a few times. The chain employs TRBV6-1 and TRBJ1-1, with D possibly TRBD1 on 6 matching bases. The ends were cut back, 6 bases at V and 6 bases at J, with 14 bases in the middle. The CDR3 runs to 13 residues. Per the germline V gene, CDR1 is MNHNS and CDR2 is SASEGT. The CDR3 bases are TGTGCCAGCAGCGTACAGGGTTCTGCTGAAGCTTTCTTT. Amino acid sequence: CASSVQGSAEAFF.

The rearrangement links TRBV7-2 to TRBJ1-1, with a weak D call TRBD1 (6 bases). Germline V CDR1 and CDR2: SGHTA, FQGNSA. V was clipped by 0 bases and J by 5 bases, with 19 bases between them. The CDR3 is 17 residues long. The CDR3 sequence is CASSLARTASDGTEAFF. Written as DNA, the CDR3 is TGTGCCAGCAGCTTAGCCAGGACAGCAAGCGACGGGACTGAAGCTTTCTTT.

The V gene is TRBV14, the J gene TRBJ2-5; the match to TRBD2 covers 9 bases. This CDR3 is 15 amino acids long. Germline CDR1 is SGHDN and CDR2 is FVKESK. J lost 4 bases, V lost 2 bases, and 5 bases had no gene match. The CDR3 DNA reads TGTGCCAGCAGCCAAAGGCTAGCGGGATTAGAGACCCAGTACTTC. It is translated as CASSQRLAGLETQYF. Based on the CDR3 plus reference TRBV14 and TRBJ2-5, the full variable domain is EAGVTQFPSHSVIEKGQTVTLRCDPISGHDNLYWYRRVMGKEIKFLLHFVKESKQDESGMPNNRFLAERTGGTYSTLKVQPAELEDSGVYFCASSQRLAGLETQYFGPGTRLLVL.

The CDR3 protein is CASSFDRSSYEQYF. The CDR3 nucleotides are TGTGCCAGCAGTTTTGACAGGAGCTCCTACGAGCAGTACTTC. The chain recombines TRBV6-5 with TRBJ2-7, with TRBD1 as a possible D gene (6 bases). CDR1 is MNHEY, CDR2 SVGAGI, per germline. V lost 4 bases and J lost 0, with 10 bases in between. The CDR3 sequence is 14 residues long.

This chain links TRBV15 with TRBJ1-2; 10 bases map to TRBD1. V trimming: 8 bases; J trimming: 3 bases; junction bases outside the gene matches: 6. The CDR3 loop spans 14 amino acids. The germline V gene encodes CDR1 LNHNV and CDR2 YYDKDF (reference sequence). The CDR3 protein is CATSTGGTDYGYTF. In DNA, the CDR3 is TGTGCCACCTCGACAGGGGGCACTGACTATGGCTACACCTTC.

The chain has TRBV5-4 and TRBJ2-5, with 7 bases identical to TRBD1. CDR1 and CDR2 from the germline V gene are SGHNT and YYREEE (reference sequence). The CDR3 runs 14 residues. The ends lost 7 bases at V and 1 base at J; junction bases unmatched: 7. CDR3 residues: CASLRQGFQETQYF. CDR3 nucleotides: TGTGCCAGCCTCCGACAGGGCTTCCAAGAGACCCAGTACTTC.

The chain couples TRBV19 to TRBJ2-1; TRBD1 matches at 7 bases. J lost 8 bases, V lost 6 bases, and 1 base had no gene match. This CDR3 is built from 11 residues. Germline CDR1 and CDR2: LNHDA and SQIVND (reference sequence). The CDR3 DNA is TGTGCCAGTAGCCAGGGGGATGAGCAGTTCTTC. It yields the protein CASSQGDEQFF.

This clone was counted only a few times. The V gene is TRBV6-1, the J gene TRBJ1-1; 7 bases match TRBD1. Germline values: CDR1 MNHNS, CDR2 SASEGT. Losses at the gene ends were 2 bases for V and 8 bases for J; bases not matched to a gene: 2. This CDR3 is 12 amino acids long. The CDR3 DNA reads TGTGCCAGCAGTGAATCAGGGGGGGAAGCTTTCTTT. It yields the protein CASSESGGEAFF.

The V call is TRBV30, the J call TRBJ2-1; D call uncertain. Trimming took 0 bases from V and 3 from J, leaving 21 bases between them. Germline V gives CDR1 GTSNPN, CDR2 SVGIG (reference sequence). The CDR3 has 18 residues. CDR3 loop: CAWSVPIPPPTYYNEQFF. The DNA for the CDR3 is TGTGCCTGGAGTGTACCTATCCCCCCGCCAACTTACTACAATGAGCAGTTCTTC.

The chain links TRBV6-5 to TRBJ1-1; D may be TRBD1 (5 bases). Per the germline V gene, CDR1 is MNHEY and CDR2 is SVGAGI. Trimming removed 2 bases at V and 0 bases at J, with 13 bases between. The CDR3 totals 16 residues. The CDR3 DNA follows: TGTGCCAGCAGTTACCGCGGGGCGGGAATGAACACTGAAGCTTTCTTT. Its protein product is CASSYRGAGMNTEAFF.

This clone was counted a few times. The CDR3 region is CASSPRAEGEKLFF. The CDR3 DNA follows: TGCGCCAGCAGTCCGAGGGCCGAGGGTGAAAAACTGTTTTTT. The V call is TRBV10-2, the J call TRBJ1-4; D remains ambiguous. The CDR3 contains 14 residues. The V and J ends lost 5 bases and 7 bases respectively, with 14 bases between them. In germline, CDR1 is WSHSY, CDR2 SAAADI.

This chain links TRBV5-1 with TRBJ1-3; D gene uncertain. Germline lookup yields CDR1 SGHRS and CDR2 YFSETQ. This CDR3 comprises 14 residues. The V end lost 0 bases, the J end lost 2 bases, and 6 bases lay between the germline ends. Here the CDR3 reads CASSLDSAGNTIYF. Written as DNA, the CDR3 is TGCGCCAGCAGCTTGGACAGTGCTGGAAACACCATATATTTT. The variable domain in full, completed from reference TRBV5-1 and TRBJ1-3, reads KAGVTQTPRYLIKTRGQQVTLSCSPISGHRSVSWYQQTPGQGLQFLFEYFSETQRNKGNFPGRFSGRQFSNSRSEMNVSTLELGDSALYLCASSLDSAGNTIYFGEGSWLTVV.

The chain is built from TRBV30 and TRBJ2-7, with a weak D call TRBD2 (6 bases). V gave up 5 bases and J gave up 7 bases, with 15 bases separating them. CDR1 and CDR2 from the germline V gene are GTSNPN and SVGIG (reference sequence). There are 12 residues in the CDR3. CDR3 residues: CAWGPYGGEQYF. Here the CDR3 DNA reads TGTGCCTGGGGCCCGTACGGGGGAGAGCAGTACTTC.

V gene TRBV10-2 combines with J gene TRBJ1-5; no firm D call. Germline values: CDR1 WSHSY, CDR2 SAAADI. The V end was cut by 2 bases, the J end by 6 bases, with 11 bases between. The CDR3 has 14 residues. CDR3 sequence reads: CASSEIRNTQPQHF. The CDR3 DNA is TGCGCCAGCAGTGAGATCCGTAACACTCAGCCCCAGCATTTT.

The chain links TRBV11-2 to TRBJ1-6; 9 bases are a match to TRBD1. V lost 5 bases and J lost 10; bases outside the gene matches: 12. CDR1 is SGHAT and CDR2 is FQNNGV in the germline V gene. The CDR3 sequence is 16 residues long. This CDR3 is CASSASFRDRASPLHF. The CDR3 DNA sequence: TGTGCCAGCAGCGCTAGCTTCCGGGACAGGGCCTCACCCCTCCACTTT.